This T cell receptor (beta chain) was captured by sequencing in a study of cytomegalovirus exposure and HLA in healthy donors. Background on the study: There were around 100 million unique TCR beta sequences, drawn from about 190 million T cells, in an earlier analysis.

CDR3 length: 16 residues. The germline V gene has CDR1 SGHRS and CDR2 YFSETQ. The ends were cut back, 1 base at V and 0 bases at J, with 12 bases in the middle. The PCR was carried out with 60 Vbeta primers and 13 Jbeta primers. Authors' methods: Unique TCR beta chains totaled approximately 83 million in a later count, with approximately 10 million of them shared. The table came from immunoSEQ multiplex PCR; TCRdb's copy has only in-frame clones and leaves some out. V, J and clone size derive from that table, while D and trimming were established from the DNA sequence. The sample comprises under 150,000 clones, roughly 84% of which are singletons, and 2% to 3% rests with the top ten.

V and J are TRBV5-1 and TRBJ2-3; the D is unclear. Sequenced sample: PBMCs. This sequence was found in a man aged 50 or older in good health and CMV-seronegative. The CDR3 sequence is CASSLSAAVSTDTQYF. CDR3 sequence (DNA): TGCGCCAGCAGCTTGTCGGCTGCGGTGAGCACAGATACGCAGTATTTT.